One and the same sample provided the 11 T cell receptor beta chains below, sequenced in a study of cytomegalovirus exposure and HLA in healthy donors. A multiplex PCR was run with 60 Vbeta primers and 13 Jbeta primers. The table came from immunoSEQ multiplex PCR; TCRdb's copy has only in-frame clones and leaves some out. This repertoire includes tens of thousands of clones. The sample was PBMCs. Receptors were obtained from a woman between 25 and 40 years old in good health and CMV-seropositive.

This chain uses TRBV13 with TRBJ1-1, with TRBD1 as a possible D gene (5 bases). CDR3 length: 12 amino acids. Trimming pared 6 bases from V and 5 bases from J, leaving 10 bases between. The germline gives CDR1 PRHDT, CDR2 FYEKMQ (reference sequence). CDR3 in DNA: TGTGCCAGCAGAAGGGGAGGAACTGAAGCTTTCTTT. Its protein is CASRRGGTEAFF.

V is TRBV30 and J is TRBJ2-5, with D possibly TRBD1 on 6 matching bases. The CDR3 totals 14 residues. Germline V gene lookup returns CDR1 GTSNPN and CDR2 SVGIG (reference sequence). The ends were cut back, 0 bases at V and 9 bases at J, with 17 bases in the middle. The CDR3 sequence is CAWSVRQAFGAQYF. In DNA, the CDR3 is TGTGCCTGGAGTGTACGACAGGCTTTTGGAGCCCAGTACTTC.

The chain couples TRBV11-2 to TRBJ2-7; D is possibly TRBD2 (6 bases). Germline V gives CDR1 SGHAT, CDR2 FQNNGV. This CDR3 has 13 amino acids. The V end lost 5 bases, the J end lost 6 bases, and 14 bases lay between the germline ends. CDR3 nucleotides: TGTGCCAGCAGCCTCCCGGGAGTACGCGAGCAGTACTTC. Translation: CASSLPGVREQYF. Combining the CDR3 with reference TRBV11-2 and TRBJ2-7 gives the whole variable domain EAGVAQSPRYKIIEKRQSVAFWCNPISGHATLYWYQQILGQGPKLLIQFQNNGVVDDSQLPKDRFSAERLKGVDSTLKIQPAKLEDSAVYLCASSLPGVREQYFGPGTRLTVT.

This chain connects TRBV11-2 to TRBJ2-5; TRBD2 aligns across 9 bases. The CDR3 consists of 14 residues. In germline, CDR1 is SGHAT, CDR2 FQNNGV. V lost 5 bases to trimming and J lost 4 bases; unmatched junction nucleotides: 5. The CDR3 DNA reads TGTGCCAGCAGCGATTCGACTAGCGGAGAGACCCAGTACTTC. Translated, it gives CASSDSTSGETQYF.

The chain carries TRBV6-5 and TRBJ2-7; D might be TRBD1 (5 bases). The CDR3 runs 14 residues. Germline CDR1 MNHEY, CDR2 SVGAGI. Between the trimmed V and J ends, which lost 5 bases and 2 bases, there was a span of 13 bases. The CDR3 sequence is CASSPERGAYEQYF. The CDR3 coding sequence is TGTGCCAGCAGTCCAGAAAGGGGCGCCTACGAGCAGTACTTC.

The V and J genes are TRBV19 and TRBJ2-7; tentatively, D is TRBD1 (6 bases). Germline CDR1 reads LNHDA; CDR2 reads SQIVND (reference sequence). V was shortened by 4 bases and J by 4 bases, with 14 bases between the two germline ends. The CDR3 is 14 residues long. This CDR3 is CASSTSWGLYEQYF. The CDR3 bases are TGTGCCAGTAGTACTAGCTGGGGGCTGTACGAGCAGTACTTC. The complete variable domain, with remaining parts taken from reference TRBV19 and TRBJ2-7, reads DGGITQSPKYLFRKEGQNVTLSCEQNLNHDAMYWYRQDPGQGLRLIYYSQIVNDFQKGDIAEGYSVSREKKESFPLTVTSAQKNPTAFYLCASSTSWGLYEQYFGPGTRLTVT.

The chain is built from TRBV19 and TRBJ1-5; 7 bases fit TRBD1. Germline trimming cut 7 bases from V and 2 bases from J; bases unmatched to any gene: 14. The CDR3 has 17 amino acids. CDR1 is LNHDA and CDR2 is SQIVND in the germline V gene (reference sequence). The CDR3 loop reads CASIEGQARGGNQPQHF. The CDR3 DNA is TGTGCCAGTATAGAAGGACAGGCTCGAGGAGGCAATCAGCCCCAGCATTTT.

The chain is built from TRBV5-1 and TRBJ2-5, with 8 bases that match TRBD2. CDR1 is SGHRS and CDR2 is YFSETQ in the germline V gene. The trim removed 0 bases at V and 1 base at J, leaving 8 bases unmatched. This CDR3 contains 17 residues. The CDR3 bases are TGCGCCAGCAGCTTGGGGCTACTAGCGGACATCCAAGAGACCCAGTACTTC. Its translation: CASSLGLLADIQETQYF.

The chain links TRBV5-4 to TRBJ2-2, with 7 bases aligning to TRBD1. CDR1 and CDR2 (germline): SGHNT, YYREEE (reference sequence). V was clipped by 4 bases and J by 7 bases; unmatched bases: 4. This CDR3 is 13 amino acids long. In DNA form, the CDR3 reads TGTGCCAGCAGCCGGACAGGAGGCGGGGAGCTGTTTTTT. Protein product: CASSRTGGGELFF.

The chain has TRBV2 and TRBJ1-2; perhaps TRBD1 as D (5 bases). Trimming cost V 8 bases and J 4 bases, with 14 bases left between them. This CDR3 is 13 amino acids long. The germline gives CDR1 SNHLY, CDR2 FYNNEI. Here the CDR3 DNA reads TGTGCCAGCCGCGCCGGGGGGGGCTATGGCTACACCTTC. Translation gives CASRAGGGYGYTF.

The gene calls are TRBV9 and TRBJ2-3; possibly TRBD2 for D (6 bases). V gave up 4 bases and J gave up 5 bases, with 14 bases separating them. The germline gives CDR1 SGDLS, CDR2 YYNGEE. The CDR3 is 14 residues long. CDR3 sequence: CASSPHRRGDTQYF. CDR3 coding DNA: TGTGCCAGCAGCCCCCACCGGCGGGGAGATACGCAGTATTTT. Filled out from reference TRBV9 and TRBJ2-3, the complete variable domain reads DSGVTQTPKHLITATGQRVTLRCSPRSGDLSVYWYQQSLDQGLQFLIQYYNGEERAKGNILERFSAQQFPDLHSELNLSSLELGDSALYFCASSPHRRGDTQYFGPGTRLTVL.